Sequencing of this TCR beta chain was carried out in a study of blood T cells in healthy people across ages. Study-level findings and limits: TCR beta diversity per million T cells fell roughly linearly with age. Unsorted PBMCs blocked a conclusive comparison of naive and antigen-experienced cells.

A few counts support this clonotype. Its target is not known. V was clipped by 7 bases and J by 3 bases, with 10 bases between them. Germline values: CDR1 MNHEY, CDR2 SMNVEV (reference sequence). This CDR3 is 12 amino acids long. It was with a sample-barcoded 5' primer and a J-beta primer mix that a second PCR of about 6 to 12 cycles was run. The authors tagged each cDNA molecule using a template-switch adaptor with 12 random nucleotides. TCRdb ran MiXCR on the 5' RACE reads and lists one entry per CDR3 protein. The sample holds approximately 790,000 distinct CDR3 sequences, approximately 67% seen once.

This clonotype was obtained from a man between 25 and 39 years old in good health. The source material was blood. V is TRBV27 and J is TRBJ2-7, with a possible D match to TRBD1 (6 bases). As DNA, the CDR3 is TGTGCCAGCACTACCAGGGGCTACGAGCAGTACTTC. Translated: CASTTRGYEQYF.